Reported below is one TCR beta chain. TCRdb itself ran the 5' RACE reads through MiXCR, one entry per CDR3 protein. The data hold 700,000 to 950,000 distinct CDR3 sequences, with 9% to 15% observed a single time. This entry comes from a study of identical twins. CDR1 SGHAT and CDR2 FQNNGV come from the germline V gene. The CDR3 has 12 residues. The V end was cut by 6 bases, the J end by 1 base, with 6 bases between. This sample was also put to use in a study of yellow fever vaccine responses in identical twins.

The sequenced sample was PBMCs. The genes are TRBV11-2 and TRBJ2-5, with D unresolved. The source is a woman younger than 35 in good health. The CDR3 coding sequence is TGTGCCAGCAGAACGACCCAAGAGACCCAGTACTTC. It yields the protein CASRTTQETQYF.